This T cell receptor (beta chain) was identified in a study of metastatic and nonmetastatic thyroid tumors. Study at large: Comparative analysis of repertoires was undertaken across blood and tumor or nodule tissue obtained from malignant and benign thyroid patients. Overall study findings and caveats: Malignant thyroid tumors reportedly had TCR beta diversity that was significantly higher than in benign nodules, in blood and tumor.

The CDR3 spans 14 residues. The V end lost 7 bases, the J end lost 2 bases, and 15 bases lay between the germline ends. Looked up from germline, CDR1 is MNHEY and CDR2 is SVGEGT. As originally analysed: The study's classifier, a distant-metastasis tool for papillary thyroid cancer, was built using CDR3 differences across clinicopathological groups. TCRdb recomputed clones from the PCR reads via MiXCR. The V and J calls, along with clone size, are taken from TCRdb and not from the paper's own processing. The table shows approximately 19,000 clones, with approximately 22% occurring only once. No patient received treatment before thyroid surgery. This clone showed up many times. Its antigen is still unknown.

Sequencing used tumor tissue. The source is a male donor with papillary thyroid cancer or a benign thyroid nodule (not recorded which). Some clones in this sample may be carry-over from other donors' samples. This sequence joins TRBV6-2 or TRBV6-3 and TRBJ2-7, with a weak D call TRBD2 (7 bases). The CDR3 sequence: CASTQGGGAYEQYF. CDR3 bases: TGTGCCAGCACCCAAGGGGGGGGCGCCTACGAGCAGTACTTC.